The 27 T cell receptor beta chains below were found in one sample sequenced in a study of CD8+ T cells in alopecia areata. cDNA reverse transcribed from extracted RNA served as the sequencing template. Clones were read by immunoSEQ multiplex PCR, and TCRdb kept only the in-frame ones, dropping some. The data show about 110,000 clones, with none appearing a single time. The sequenced sample consisted of lesional skin. Source of these receptors: a C3H/HeJ mouse with alopecia areata. The MHC haplotype of the strain is H2-k.

The table lists this clone with a few counts. Gene labels here are mouse ones. The DNA ends 4 residues before the CDR3 does, and the rest of the CDR3 is filled in from the germline J gene. The chain links TRBV13-3 to TRBJ2-7; 9 nucleotides agree with TRBD2. This CDR3 comprises 14 residues. Per the germline V gene, CDR1 is NNHDY and CDR2 is SYVADS. CDR3 bases read: TGTGCCAGCAGTGGCGGGGCTGGGGGGGAT. This gives the protein CASSGGAGGD. The whole CDR3 is CASSGGAGGDEQYF.

In the case of this clone: Each gene name is a mouse one. The CDR3 goes on 4 residues after the read ends, and that part is filled in from the germline J gene. The chain links TRBV13-1 to TRBJ1-1; 8 positions match TRBD1. There are 12 residues in the CDR3. Germline V CDR1 and CDR2: NSHNY, SYGAGN. Incomplete CDR3 DNA: TGTGCCAGCAGTGGGGGGACAGGA. Translation: CASSGGTG. The full CDR3 protein reads CASSGGTGEVFF.

This clone has at least ten counts. Gene names refer to mouse genes. The read terminates 4 residues ahead of where the CDR3 ends, so the germline J gene completes it. Different DNA sequences within this sample yield the same CDR3. This chain links TRBV13-3 with TRBJ2-7, with TRBD1 matching 10 bases. The CDR3 is 14 residues long. From germline, CDR1 is NNHDY and CDR2 SYVADS. V dropped 5 bases and J dropped 3; count of bases not matched to a gene: 5. Partial CDR3 DNA: TGTGCCAGCAGCGTTGGACAGGGGGGCTAT. Translation gives CASSVGQGGY. In full, the CDR3 reads CASSVGQGGYEQYF.

Comments on this clone: Each gene name is a mouse one. The CDR3 extends 4 residues past the end of the read, so its final part is completed from the germline J gene. The chain links TRBV13-2 to TRBJ2-2; tentative D call: TRBD2 (7 bases). Trimming removed 1 base at V and 3 bases at J, with 10 bases between. Germline CDR1 reads NNHNN; CDR2 reads SYGAGS (reference sequence). The CDR3 loop spans 15 amino acids. The sequenced CDR3 bases are TGTGCCAGCGGTGATCTGGGGGCGGACACCGGG. Translation gives CASGDLGADTG. The CDR3, in full, reads CASGDLGADTGQLYF.

A remark on this clone: Gene names and germline match the mouse. The CDR3 end is not reached by the read, which stops 4 residues before it; the germline J gene fills it in. The chain combines TRBV13-2 with TRBJ2-5, with TRBD2 matching 9 bases. This CDR3 has 14 amino acids. Looked up from germline, CDR1 is NNHNN and CDR2 is SYGAGS (reference sequence). The CDR3 is CASGDTGGRDTQYF. Partial CDR3 DNA: TGTGCCAGCGGTGACACTGGGGGGAGAGAC.

This clone was recorded a few times. One end of the junction does not line up with germline, which may come from a read error. The gene symbols are mouse symbols. The CDR3 reads CPCSAEVWGALQDTQYF. CDR3 bases read: TGCCCCTGCAGTGCAGAGGTTTGGGGGGCCCTCCAAGAC. The chain couples TRBV1 to TRBJ2-5; a possible D gene is TRBD2 (7 bases). Read data end 4 residues before the CDR3 end; the end is taken from the germline J gene. From germline, CDR1 is NSQYPW and CDR2 LRSPGD (reference sequence). This CDR3 has 17 amino acids.

As for this clone: Here the gene names and germline are mouse. Coverage ceases 4 residues before the CDR3 finishes, and the germline J gene fills in the end. The chain employs TRBV1 and TRBJ2-7; 11 positions match TRBD2. Germline lookup yields CDR1 NSQYPW and CDR2 LRSPGD (reference sequence). The CDR3 extends over 14 amino acids. CDR3 residues: CTCTPGLGVYEQYF. Incomplete CDR3 DNA: TGCACCTGCACCCCGGGACTGGGGGTTTAT.

Comment on this clone: All gene names here are mouse names. Read data end 4 residues before the CDR3 end; the end is taken from the germline J gene. The V and J genes are TRBV13-3 and TRBJ1-1; 12 bases align to TRBD1. The CDR3 is 16 residues long. V was clipped by 5 bases and J by 4 bases; unmatched bases: 9. Per the germline V gene, CDR1 is NNHDY and CDR2 is SYVADS. CDR3 DNA, as far as it was read: TGTGCCAGCAGACCCGGGACAGGGGGCTGGGGCACA. It translates to CASRPGTGGWGT. The full CDR3 sequence reads CASRPGTGGWGTEVFF.

On this clone itself: The gene names here belong to mouse. The read terminates 4 residues ahead of where the CDR3 ends, so the germline J gene completes it. V usage is TRBV24 and J usage is TRBJ2-5; D gene uncertain. Germline CDR1 and CDR2: KGHTA and FRNEEI. The CDR3 is made up of 14 amino acids. V lost 0 bases to trimming and J lost 1 base, with 5 bases between them. The CDR3 spells CASSLYQHQDTQYF. The covered CDR3 bases are TGTGCCAGCAGTCTGTATCAGCACCAAGAC.

This clone was seen repeatedly, ten times or more. The gene names here belong to mouse. The read gets to within 4 residues of the CDR3 end, and the germline J gene fills in the rest. This chain connects TRBV13-3 to TRBJ2-7; a possible D gene is TRBD1 (5 bases). Germline CDR1 NNHDY, CDR2 SYVADS. The CDR3 sequence is 13 residues long. CDR3 DNA (partial): TGTGCCAGCAGCCACAGGCCATCTTAT. Its translation is CASSHRPSY. The CDR3 as a whole reads CASSHRPSYEQYF.

This clone was seen a handful of times. Gene names are the mouse ones. The read gets to within 4 residues of the CDR3 end, and the germline J gene fills in the rest. V and J are TRBV19 and TRBJ1-4, with no clear D. The V gene's germline CDR1 is FNHDT and CDR2 SITEND (reference sequence). Trimming pared 1 base from V and 3 bases from J, leaving 10 bases between. The length of the CDR3 is 15 residues. The sequenced CDR3 bases are TGTGCCAGCAGTATACTCCAAAAAACCAACGAA. Amino acids: CASSILQKTNE. The entire CDR3 is CASSILQKTNERLFF.

There are a few counts of this clone. Gene names and germline match the mouse. The read ends 4 residues early relative to the CDR3; the germline J gene fills the gap. The chain carries TRBV13-3 and TRBJ1-2; tentatively, D is TRBD1 (5 bases). Trimming cost V 5 bases and J 3 bases, with 11 bases left between them. The CDR3 runs 13 residues. Germline values: CDR1 NNHDY, CDR2 SYVADS. The sequenced part of the CDR3 DNA is TGTGCCAGCAGCCCCCGGGGGGACTCC. This gives the protein CASSPRGDS. In full, the CDR3 reads CASSPRGDSDYTF.

About this clone: Genes and germline are mouse. The CDR3 end lies 4 residues beyond the end of the read and is filled in from the germline J gene. The J gene is TRBJ1-1, the V gene TRBV13-3, with D perhaps matching TRBD1 (6 bases). V lost 3 bases to trimming and J lost 4 bases, with 10 bases between them. Germline CDR1 NNHDY, CDR2 SYVADS. This CDR3 contains 13 residues. The sequenced CDR3 bases are TGTGCCAGCAGTGCAGGGACACCCACA. It translates to CASSAGTPT. In full, the CDR3 reads CASSAGTPTEVFF.

This clone came up a few times. Mouse gene names and germline throughout. Sequencing ends 4 residues short of the CDR3 end; the germline J gene provides the rest. This chain connects TRBV19 to TRBJ2-7; 11 nucleotides line up with TRBD2. The CDR3 extends over 16 amino acids. The V segment lost 3 bases and the J segment 0 bases; nucleotides outside the gene matches: 5. Germline CDR1 FNHDT, CDR2 SITEND (reference sequence). The part of the CDR3 DNA that was read is TGTGCCAGCAGTACCTGGGACTGGGGGAGCTCCTAT. Translated: CASSTWDWGSSY. The whole CDR3 region reads CASSTWDWGSSYEQYF.

This clone came up a few times. The gene names given are mouse names. The read gets to within 4 residues of the CDR3 end, and the germline J gene fills in the rest. V and J are TRBV1 and TRBJ2-5; the match to TRBD1 covers 7 bases. This CDR3 has 16 amino acids. The trim removed 0 bases at V and 3 bases at J, leaving 6 bases unmatched. CDR1 and CDR2 from the germline V gene are NSQYPW and LRSPGD (reference sequence). CDR3 bases read: TGCACCTGCAGTGCAGATTTTACAGGGGTTCAAGAC. Translating it yields CTCSADFTGVQD. The entire CDR3 protein reads CTCSADFTGVQDTQYF.

This clone was seen only a few times. Gene names are mouse gene names. The read terminates 4 residues before the CDR3 end, so the remaining end is supplied by the germline J gene. This chain joins TRBV1 and TRBJ2-2; 7 bases fit TRBD1. Unmatched junction bases numbered 4, after V lost 0 bases and J lost 3 bases. Germline V lookup: CDR1 NSQYPW, CDR2 LRSPGD (reference sequence). The CDR3 spans 16 residues. The sequenced part of the CDR3 DNA is TGCACCTGCAGTGCAGAATTAGGGACAGACACCGGG. Its translation: CTCSAELGTDTG. The full CDR3 protein is CTCSAELGTDTGQLYF.

As concerns this clone: Gene names refer to mouse genes. The observed sequence ends 4 residues before the CDR3 terminus, with the missing tail filled in from the germline J gene. Different DNA sequences within this sample yield the same CDR3. The chain carries TRBV17 and TRBJ2-1; 10 bases are a match to TRBD2. The junction had 0 bases not matched to a gene; V was cut back by 1 base and J by 6 bases. The CDR3 has 14 amino acids. CDR1 MNHDT and CDR2 YYDKIL come from the germline V gene. CDR3 DNA, as far as it was read: TGTGCTAGCAGTAGAGGGACTGGGGGTGCT. It translates to CASSRGTGGA. From start to end, the CDR3 is CASSRGTGGAEQFF.

This clone was seen more than once but under ten times. The genes are named according to mouse. The read is 4 residues too short to cover the CDR3 end, so that end is filled in from the germline J gene. The rearrangement links TRBV1 to TRBJ2-3; a possible D gene is TRBD2 (6 bases). In germline, CDR1 is NSQYPW, CDR2 LRSPGD (reference sequence). There are 13 residues in the CDR3. V lost 6 bases, J lost 2 bases, and 9 bases lay in between. The CDR3 loop is CTCRRDFAETLYF. CDR3 bases read: TGCACCTGCAGGCGGGACTTTGCAGAA.

This clone has more than one count but fewer than ten. Germline and genes here are mouse. CDR3 bases read: TGCACCTGCAGCCCGGGACAAACAAACACA. Its protein is CTCSPGQTNT. The whole CDR3 sequence is CTCSPGQTNTEVFF. The chain links TRBV1 to TRBJ1-1; D is possibly TRBD1 (6 bases). The read falls 4 residues short of the CDR3 end, and the missing part is taken from the germline J gene. Germline CDR1 and CDR2: NSQYPW and LRSPGD (reference sequence). Trimming stripped 6 bases from V and 0 bases from J, with 11 bases between. CDR3 length: 14 amino acids.

This clone was counted only a few times. Germline and genes here are mouse. The read gets to within 4 residues of the CDR3 end, and the germline J gene fills in the rest. The V call is TRBV13-3, the J call TRBJ2-7; TRBD1 agrees at 7 bases. This CDR3 region has 12 residues. Per germline, CDR1 NNHDY and CDR2 SYVADS. The CDR3 is CASRHRGYEQYF. Partial CDR3 DNA: TGTGCCAGCAGACACAGGGGATAT.

Note on this clone: Gene names are mouse gene names. The read stops 4 residues short of the end of the CDR3; the missing end is completed from the germline J gene. This rearrangement joins TRBV13-3 to TRBJ1-2, with TRBD1 matching over 7 bases. Germline CDR1 NNHDY, CDR2 SYVADS. The V segment lost 3 bases and the J segment 3 bases; nucleotides outside the gene matches: 8. The CDR3 runs to 15 residues. The chain's CDR3 is CASSGPGTEDSDYTF. Partial CDR3 DNA: TGTGCCAGCAGTGGTCCCGGGACAGAGGACTCC.

On this clone: The gene names given are mouse names. The covered CDR3 bases are TGTGCCAGCAGACCGGGACAGTTCCAAGAC. Residues: CASRPGQFQD. In full, the CDR3 reads CASRPGQFQDTQYF. This sequence joins TRBV13-3 and TRBJ2-5, with 7 bases that match TRBD1. The missing CDR3 end, 4 residues past where the read stops, is filled in from the germline J gene. With 5 bases clipped from V and 2 bases from J, the junction kept 5 bases outside the gene matches. The V gene's germline CDR1 is NNHDY and CDR2 SYVADS. The CDR3 is 14 amino acids.

In its sample, this clone was seen a few times. Gene and germline names: mouse. The read terminates 4 residues ahead of where the CDR3 ends, so the germline J gene completes it. The chain uses TRBV31 and TRBJ2-3; D might be TRBD1 (6 bases). The germline V gene encodes CDR1 GKSSPN and CDR2 SITVG. The CDR3 sequence is 15 residues long. Trimming pared 3 bases from V and 0 bases from J, leaving 13 bases between. CDR3 in amino acids: CAWRRGTTSAETLYF. The part of the CDR3 DNA that was read is TGTGCCTGGAGGCGCGGGACAACTAGTGCAGAA.

This clone turned up a few times. Any gene name here is a mouse gene name. The CDR3 end lies 4 residues beyond the end of the read and is filled in from the germline J gene. The V gene is TRBV1, the J gene TRBJ2-1; no definite D call. Germline V gene lookup returns CDR1 NSQYPW and CDR2 LRSPGD (reference sequence). V was cut by 3 bases and J by 3 bases, with 6 bases left in between. The CDR3 is 13 amino acids. The part of the CDR3 DNA that was read is TGCACCTGCAGTGCTTACTTCTATGCT. It yields the protein CTCSAYFYA. The CDR3 as a whole reads CTCSAYFYAEQFF.

Comments on this clone: Gene and germline names: mouse. The CDR3 here is CASEGANTEVFF. The part of the CDR3 DNA that was read is TGTGCCAGCGAGGGTGCAAACACA. The chain joins TRBV19 to TRBJ1-1; no firm D call. The read terminates 4 residues ahead of where the CDR3 ends, so the germline J gene completes it. CDR1 is FNHDT and CDR2 is SITEND in the germline V gene (reference sequence). V was pared by 7 bases and J by 0 bases, with 7 bases between. This CDR3 has 12 amino acids.

As for this clone: Gene names refer to mouse genes. With the read ending 4 residues before the CDR3 end, the germline J gene is used to fill in that end. The V gene is TRBV19, the J gene TRBJ2-2; 9 positions agree with TRBD2. The germline CDR1 and CDR2 sequences are FNHDT and SITEND (reference sequence). The CDR3 extends over 16 amino acids. V was pared by 0 bases and J by 4 bases, with 4 bases of the junction left unmatched. This CDR3 is CASSIVGGRVTGQLYF. The sequenced part of the CDR3 DNA is TGTGCCAGCAGTATAGTGGGGGGGCGCGTCACCGGG.

The sample holds a few counts of this clone. Genes and germline are mouse. With the read ending 4 residues before the CDR3 end, the germline J gene is used to fill in that end. The rearrangement links TRBV13-3 to TRBJ2-7; 11 nucleotides align to TRBD2. The CDR3 is made up of 16 amino acids. Trimming at V came to 0 bases and at J to 0 bases, leaving 2 bases not matched to a gene. CDR1 NNHDY and CDR2 SYVADS come from the germline V gene. The sequenced part of the CDR3 DNA is TGTGCCAGCAGTGATGAACTGGGGGGGCTCTCCTAT. It is translated as CASSDELGGLSY. The entire CDR3 sequence reads CASSDELGGLSYEQYF.